The 14 T cell receptor beta chains in this list originate from one sample, sequenced in a study of response to subunit inactivated influenza vaccine. TCRdb redid the calling of the RT-PCR reads with MiXCR, one entry per CDR3 protein. The data contain about 520,000 distinct CDR3 sequences, roughly 7.9% of them singletons. Sequenced material: PBMCs from blood, taken 23 months after vaccination. The receptors shown here come from a man between 50 and 70 years old who received an inactivated influenza vaccine.

This clonotype was counted only a few times. The V and J genes are TRBV28 and TRBJ2-2; 11 bases fit TRBD2. The J segment lost 6 bases and the V segment lost 6 bases, leaving 6 bases of the junction unmatched. Per the germline V gene, CDR1 is MDHEN and CDR2 is SYDVKM. This CDR3 region has 15 residues. CDR3 in amino acids: CASSHSGGAAGELFF. In nucleotides, the CDR3 is TGTGCCAGCAGCCATAGCGGGGGGGCTGCCGGGGAGCTGTTTTTT.

This clonotype was recorded a few times. V gene TRBV15 combines with J gene TRBJ1-5; no definite D call. Germline CDR1 reads LNHNV; CDR2 reads YYDKDF (reference sequence). The CDR3 spans 16 residues. The V end lost 5 bases, the J end lost 0 bases, and 14 bases lay between the germline ends. CDR3 sequence reads: CATSPSPHSSNQPQHF. CDR3 in DNA: TGTGCCACCAGCCCGTCACCGCACTCTAGCAATCAGCCCCAGCATTTT.

V and J are TRBV6-1 and TRBJ1-4; perhaps TRBD1 as D (5 bases). Germline CDR1 and CDR2: MNHNS and SASEGT. This CDR3 region has 15 residues. V dropped 5 bases and J dropped 5 bases, with 15 bases sitting between them. In DNA form, the CDR3 reads TGTGCCAGCAGTAAACAGGAGCCTATAAATGAAAAACTGTTTTTT. It specifies CASSKQEPINEKLFF.

This clonotype was counted a few times. The chain uses TRBV25-1 and TRBJ2-3; D uncertain. The CDR3 spans 12 residues. V was pared by 1 base and J by 5 bases, with 4 bases between. Germline values: CDR1 MGHDK, CDR2 SYGVNS. CDR3 sequence: CASSESGDTQYF. DNA for the CDR3: TGTGCCAGCAGTGAATCAGGAGATACGCAGTATTTT.

This chain uses TRBV29-1 with TRBJ1-1, with no clear D. Germline CDR1 SQVTM, CDR2 ANQGSEA. The CDR3 has 11 residues. V dropped 3 bases and J dropped 10 bases, with 12 bases sitting between them. The CDR3 nucleotides are TGCAGCGTTGAGGTCGGGCAGAGAGCTTTCTTT. It specifies CSVEVGQRAFF.

The sample holds a few counts of this clonotype. The chain links TRBV5-6 to TRBJ2-7; 7 positions match TRBD2. The CDR3 runs 15 residues. From germline, CDR1 is SGHDT and CDR2 YYEEEE. The trim removed 0 bases at V and 1 base at J, leaving 4 bases unmatched. CDR3 DNA sequence: TGTGCCAGCAGCTTGGCCTTGCGGGAGTCCTACGAGCAGTACTTC. Amino acids: CASSLALRESYEQYF.

The table lists this clonotype with many counts. The rearrangement joins TRBV2 to TRBJ2-3, with D tentatively TRBD2 (5 bases). Looked up from germline, CDR1 is SNHLY and CDR2 is FYNNEI. Between the trimmed V and J ends, which lost 4 bases and 11 bases, there was a span of 13 bases. CDR3 length: 12 residues. The CDR3 DNA follows: TGTGCCAGCAGTGTAGTACAGAGCGGGCAGTATTTT. Protein sequence: CASSVVQSGQYF.

A few counts support this clonotype. The chain links TRBV27 to TRBJ2-5; D is unresolved. Germline V gene data show CDR1 as MNHEY and CDR2 as SMNVEV (reference sequence). The CDR3 has 16 amino acids. Deletions cut 2 bases from V and 0 bases from J, with 13 bases between. The CDR3 sequence: CASSLTRGTYQETQYF. The CDR3 DNA follows: TGTGCCAGCAGTTTAACTCGCGGAACGTACCAAGAGACCCAGTACTTC.

This clonotype has more than one count but fewer than ten. CDR3: CSARALAADTQYF. The CDR3 DNA follows: TGCAGTGCTAGAGCATTAGCGGCCGATACGCAGTATTTT. The V call is TRBV20-1, the J call TRBJ2-3; weak D call: TRBD2 (6 bases). In germline, CDR1 is DFQATT, CDR2 SNEGSKA (reference sequence). Trimming cost V 1 base and J 6 bases, with 11 bases left between them. The CDR3 covers 13 residues.

This clonotype was observed a few times. The V and J genes are TRBV29-1 and TRBJ1-1, with a possible D match to TRBD1 (5 bases). This CDR3 contains 13 residues. CDR1 and CDR2 (germline): SQVTM, ANQGSEA. V gave up 6 bases and J gave up 2 bases, with 13 bases separating them. In nucleotides, the CDR3 is TGCAGCGTCGGGGGAATTTACAACACTGAAGCTTTCTTT. It encodes CSVGGIYNTEAFF.

In this sample, this clonotype turned up many times. V usage is TRBV24-1 and J usage is TRBJ2-5; D gene uncertain. The CDR3 contains 14 residues. With 2 bases removed from V and 2 bases from J, the gap between germline ends came to 8 bases. Germline V CDR1 and CDR2: KGHDR, SFDVKD. CDR3 in amino acids: CATSDSAEQETQYF. CDR3 nucleotide sequence: TGTGCCACCAGTGATTCCGCGGAACAAGAGACCCAGTACTTC.

At least ten counts were recorded for this clonotype. This chain links TRBV7-2 with TRBJ2-7; 7 bases are a match to TRBD1. With 8 bases clipped from V and 5 bases from J, the junction kept 9 bases outside the gene matches. The CDR3 contains 13 residues. Germline CDR1 is SGHTA and CDR2 is FQGNSA. The CDR3 protein is CASSFGQANEQYF. CDR3 DNA sequence: TGTGCCAGCTCCTTCGGACAGGCCAACGAGCAGTACTTC.

The sample holds many counts of this clonotype. The J gene is TRBJ1-5, the V gene TRBV12-3 or TRBV12-4, with D unclear. This CDR3 is built from 14 residues. Deletions cut 4 bases from V and 0 bases from J, with 7 bases between. The CDR3 DNA follows: TGTGCCAGCAGTTCATCTCTTAGCAATCAGCCCCAGCATTTT. Translation gives CASSSSLSNQPQHF.

This chain uses TRBV7-8 with TRBJ2-7; no definite D call. V lost 4 bases and J 0 bases, leaving 13 bases between the germline ends. CDR3 length: 15 residues. CDR1 is SGHVS, CDR2 FQNEAQ, per germline. The DNA for the CDR3 is TGTGCCAGCAGCTCAGGACGTTACAGCTCCTACGAGCAGTACTTC. This encodes CASSSGRYSSYEQYF.